This T cell receptor beta chain originates from a study of OX40 agonist ivuxolimab in advanced cancers. As to this clone: The antigen remains unidentified.

Trimming took off 3 bases at V and 7 bases at J, with 12 bases between the two ends. The germline V gene encodes CDR1 SEHNR and CDR2 FQNEAQ (reference sequence). The CDR3 has 13 amino acids. Data came from immunoSEQ multiplex PCR; TCRdb stores just in-frame clones and leaves some out. In the table there are some 9,600 clones, over 55% of which are singletons. General study results and limits: In the 0.1-3.0 mg/kg groups, partial responders showed among the lowest expansion. The average count of expanded clones was higher among CD8+ T cells than among CD4+.

This chain joins TRBV7-9 and TRBJ1-1; unclear D gene. The source is an adult with an advanced solid tumor such as melanoma, head and neck, liver or kidney cancer. The specimen comprised CD4+ or CD8+ T cells sorted from blood, sampled in a trial of the OX40 agonist ivuxolimab. The CDR3, as DNA: TGTGCCAGCAGCTTTGGCGGTCGCAATGAAGCTTTCTTT. Amino acid sequence: CASSFGGRNEAFF.